A selection of T cell receptor beta chains follows, all from one sample in a study of shared clonotypes between healthy human individuals. The method was immunoSEQ multiplex PCR; TCRdb's version includes in-frame clones alone and lacks a portion of them. This sample yields about 1,900,000 clones, of which roughly 94% are seen a single time; 0.95% to 1.5% belongs to the top ten. The sequencing input was naive CD8+ T cells sorted from blood. The receptor set was obtained from a man aged 18 to 30 in good health. Both conserved end residues are part of each CDR3. The D gene is left open where the match is weak. Clone size, where shown, is once, few, many, or a class for clones that have expanded.

TRBJ1-1	.	TRBV27	once	TGTGCCAGCAGTCTGGGCCAAAACACTGAAGCTTTCTTT	CASSLGQNTEAFF
TRBJ2-3	.	TRBV5-1	.	TGCGCCAGCAGCTTGAGGACCCTTGCTAGCACAGATACGCAGTATTTT	CASSLRTLASTDTQYF
TRBJ2-3	TRBD1	TRBV7-6	.	TGTGCCAGCAGCTTAGGACAGGGGGCAGATACGCAGTATTTT	CASSLGQGADTQYF
TRBJ2-7	.	TRBV12-2	.	TGTGCAAGTCGGGAAAGGGATTGCGAGCAGTACTTC	CASRERDCEQYF
TRBJ2-7	.	TRBV25-1	.	TGTGCCAGCAGTGAATATCCCTCGGCCGGCAGGGATTACTTGACGTTC	CASSEYPSAGRDYLTF
TRBJ2-1	TRBD2	TRBV12-5	.	TGTGCTAGTGGTTTGGAGACTAGCGGGGTCCACAATGAGCAGTTCTTC	CASGLETSGVHNEQFF
TRBJ2-3	.	TRBV29-1	.	TGCAGCGTTGAAGATGGGGGGCGAACAGATACGCAGTATTTT	CSVEDGGRTDTQYF
TRBJ2-1	.	TRBV4-2	.	TGTGCCAGCAGCCAAGACCCCTCCCATGAGCAGTTCTTC	CASSQDPSHEQFF
TRBJ1-2	TRBD1	TRBV2	.	TGTGCCAGCAGTGAACGACAGGGGGGCGATGGCTACACCTTC	CASSERQGGDGYTF
TRBJ1-1	.	TRBV13	.	TGTGCCAGCAAGGGTCAGGGGCGGGAGACTGAAGCTTTCTTT	CASKGQGRETEAFF
TRBJ2-5	.	TRBV11-3	.	TGTGCCAGCAGCTTAGGCTCTGAAGAGACCCAGTACTTC	CASSLGSEETQYF
TRBJ1-2	TRBD1	TRBV28	.	TGTGCCAGCAGTAGCAAGACAGGGAGGTTGGAAGACTATGGCTACACCTTC	CASSSKTGRLEDYGYTF
TRBJ2-5	TRBD2	TRBV11-2	.	TGTGCCAGCAGCTTAGTGCCGGGGGGATTGGAGACCCAGTACTTC	CASSLVPGGLETQYF
TRBJ1-1	.	TRBV28	.	TGTGCCAGCGGAAAAGGGGGGTCTCCCGAAGCTTTCTTT	CASGKGGSPEAFF
TRBJ1-4	.	TRBV30	few	TGTGCCTGGAGTGTTGGCGTGGAACTGTTTTTT	CAWSVGVELFF
TRBJ1-1	TRBD1	TRBV5-6	.	TGTGCCAGCAGCCCGACAGGGGAGGGCACTGAAGCTTTCTTT	CASSPTGEGTEAFF
TRBJ2-5	TRBD2	TRBV27	.	TGTGCCAGCAGTTCTAGCGGGGGGGAGACCCAGTACTTC	CASSSSGGETQYF
TRBJ2-1	.	TRBV9	few	TGTGCCAGCAGCGTAACCGACTACAATGAGCAGTTCTTC	CASSVTDYNEQFF
TRBJ2-5	.	TRBV28	.	TGTGCCAGCAGTTTCTGGGAACAAGAGACCCAGTACTTC	CASSFWEQETQYF
TRBJ1-6	.	TRBV30	.	TGTGCCTGGAGCGGTATACCGGGACAACTAAATTCACCCCTCCACTTT	CAWSGIPGQLNSPLHF
TRBJ2-5	.	TRBV11-2	.	TGTGCCAGCAGCTTAGATCCCGGGGCCTTAGACGAGACCCAGTACTTC	CASSLDPGALDETQYF
TRBJ2-7	TRBD1	TRBV19	.	TGTGCCAGTAGTTTCGGGACAGGAAACTACGAGCAGTACTTC	CASSFGTGNYEQYF
TRBJ2-7	.	TRBV4-1	.	TGCGCCAGCAGCCAAGGGCAGGGTGGCGGGTACGAGCAGTACTTC	CASSQGQGGGYEQYF
TRBJ2-7	TRBD2	TRBV5-1	.	TGCGCCAGCAGCTTGGCCAAAGCGGGAGGGGGCTACGAGCAGTACTTC	CASSLAKAGGGYEQYF
TRBJ2-7	.	TRBV5-4	.	TGTGCCAGCAGCTTGGCCTGGGGACCGTACGAGCAGTACTTC	CASSLAWGPYEQYF
TRBJ2-1	TRBD2	TRBV4-1	.	TGCGCCAGCAGCCAAGAGACGGGACTAGCCTACGGGGGGAATAGTGAGCAGTTCTTC	CASSQETGLAYGGNSEQFF
TRBJ1-6	TRBD1	TRBV28	.	TGTGCCAGCAGTCAGACAGGGGGCGCATCACCCCTCCACTTT	CASSQTGGASPLHF
TRBJ2-5	.	TRBV9	.	TGTGCCAGCAGCGTAGAGATCCAAGAGACCCAGTACTTC	CASSVEIQETQYF
TRBJ2-3	.	TRBV28	.	TGTGCCAGCAGTTTTCCCCTTACTAGCACCGATACGCAGTATTTT	CASSFPLTSTDTQYF
TRBJ2-7	.	TRBV11-1	.	TGTGCCAGCAGCTCTCCTTTGACAACGACCTACGAGCAGTACTTC	CASSSPLTTTYEQYF
TRBJ2-1	TRBD2	TRBV7-2	.	TGTGCCAGCAGTAGTGAGCGGGAGATTGAGCAGTTCTTC	CASSSEREIEQFF
TRBJ2-7	TRBD1	TRBV19	.	TGTGCCAGTAGTTTCGGAACGGGGACAGCTCCCTACGAGCAGTACTTC	CASSFGTGTAPYEQYF
TRBJ2-3	TRBD2	TRBV7-9	.	TGTGCCAGCAGCCCTCCCGGCGGACTAGCGTACACAGATACGCAGTATTTT	CASSPPGGLAYTDTQYF
TRBJ2-7	TRBD2	TRBV7-8	few	TGTGCCAGCAGCCCGCGGGAGAACGAGCAGTACTTC	CASSPRENEQYF
TRBJ2-1	TRBD2	TRBV5-1	.	TGCGCCAGCAGCTTGTTTCTAGCGGGGGTTACCTACAATGAGCAGTTCTTC	CASSLFLAGVTYNEQFF
TRBJ2-3	.	TRBV7-9	.	TGTGCCAGCAGCCCGACGAGCACAGATACGCAGTATTTT	CASSPTSTDTQYF
TRBJ1-4	.	TRBV6-6	.	TGTGCCAGCAGTTACGGGGGGGAACTTAATGAAAAACTGTTTTTT	CASSYGGELNEKLFF
TRBJ1-1	.	TRBV10-1	.	TGCGCCAGCAGTGACGGAGGGGTGAACACTGAAGCTTTCTTT	CASSDGGVNTEAFF
TRBJ1-1	.	TRBV7-9	.	TGTGCCAGCAGCTTGGGGAGCCTGAGCACTGAAGCTTTCTTT	CASSLGSLSTEAFF